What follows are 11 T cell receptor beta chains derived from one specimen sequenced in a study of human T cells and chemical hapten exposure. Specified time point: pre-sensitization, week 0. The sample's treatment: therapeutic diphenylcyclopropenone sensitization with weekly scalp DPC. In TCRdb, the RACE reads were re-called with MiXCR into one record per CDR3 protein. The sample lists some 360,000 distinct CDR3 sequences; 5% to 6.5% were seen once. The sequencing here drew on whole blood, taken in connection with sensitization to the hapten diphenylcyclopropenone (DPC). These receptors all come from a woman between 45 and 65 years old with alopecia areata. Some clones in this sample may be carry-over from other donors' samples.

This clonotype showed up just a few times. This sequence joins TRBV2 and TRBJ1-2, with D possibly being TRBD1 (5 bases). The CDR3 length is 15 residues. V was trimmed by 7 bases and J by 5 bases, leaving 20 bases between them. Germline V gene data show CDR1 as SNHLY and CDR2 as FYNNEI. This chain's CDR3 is CASIPGPGRNYGYTF. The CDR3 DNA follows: TGTGCCAGCATTCCTGGTCCAGGGAGAAATTATGGCTACACCTTC.

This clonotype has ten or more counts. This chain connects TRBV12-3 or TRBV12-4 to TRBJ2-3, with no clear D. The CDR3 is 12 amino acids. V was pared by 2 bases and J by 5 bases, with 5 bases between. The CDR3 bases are TGTGCCAGCAGTTTACAGTTAGATACGCAGTATTTT. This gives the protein CASSLQLDTQYF.

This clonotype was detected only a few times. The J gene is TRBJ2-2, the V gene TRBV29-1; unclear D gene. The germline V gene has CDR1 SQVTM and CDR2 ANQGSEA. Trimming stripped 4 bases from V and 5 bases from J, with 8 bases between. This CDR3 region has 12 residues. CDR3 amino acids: CSVGIPTGELFF. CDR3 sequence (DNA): TGCAGCGTTGGCATCCCAACCGGGGAGCTGTTTTTT.

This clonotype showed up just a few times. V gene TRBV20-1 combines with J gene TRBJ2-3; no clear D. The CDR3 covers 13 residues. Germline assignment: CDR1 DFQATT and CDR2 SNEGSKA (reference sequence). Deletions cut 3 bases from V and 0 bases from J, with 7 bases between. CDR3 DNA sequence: TGCAGTGCTAGCGGCGGAAGCACAGATACGCAGTATTTT. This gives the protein CSASGGSTDTQYF.

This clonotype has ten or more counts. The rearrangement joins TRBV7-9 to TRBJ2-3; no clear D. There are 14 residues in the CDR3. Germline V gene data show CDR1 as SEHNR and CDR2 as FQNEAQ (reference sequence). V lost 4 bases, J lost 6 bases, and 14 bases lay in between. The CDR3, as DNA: TGTGCCAGCAGCTCCCGTATGTATGGGGATACGCAGTATTTT. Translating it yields CASSSRMYGDTQYF.

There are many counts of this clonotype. The CDR3 sequence is CASNPGGRNQPQHF. The CDR3 DNA reads as TGTGCCAGCAATCCAGGGGGGCGCAATCAGCCCCAGCATTTT. The genes are TRBV6-1 and TRBJ1-5; 7 nucleotides agree with TRBD1. Germline V lookup: CDR1 MNHNS, CDR2 SASEGT. Trimming at V came to 7 bases and at J to 2 bases, leaving 5 bases not matched to a gene. The CDR3 runs 14 residues.

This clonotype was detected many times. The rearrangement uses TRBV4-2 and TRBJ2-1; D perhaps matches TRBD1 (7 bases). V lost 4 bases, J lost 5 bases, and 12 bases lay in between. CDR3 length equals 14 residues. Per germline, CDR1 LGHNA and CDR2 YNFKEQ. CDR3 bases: TGTGCCAGCAGCCCGGGGGACAGAGACAATGAGCAGTTCTTC. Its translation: CASSPGDRDNEQFF.

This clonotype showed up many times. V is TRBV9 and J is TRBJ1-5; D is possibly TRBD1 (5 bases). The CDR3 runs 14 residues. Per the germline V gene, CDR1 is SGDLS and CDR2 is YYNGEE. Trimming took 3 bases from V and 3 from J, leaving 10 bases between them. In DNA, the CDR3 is TGTGCCAGCAGCGCAGATGGGGCCAATCAGCCCCAGCATTTT. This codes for CASSADGANQPQHF.

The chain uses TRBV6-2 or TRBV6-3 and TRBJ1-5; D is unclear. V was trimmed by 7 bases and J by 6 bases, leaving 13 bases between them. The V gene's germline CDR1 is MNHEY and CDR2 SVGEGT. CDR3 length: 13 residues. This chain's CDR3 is CASTLDGSQPQHF. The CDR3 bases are TGTGCCAGCACTCTCGACGGGAGTCAGCCCCAGCATTTT.

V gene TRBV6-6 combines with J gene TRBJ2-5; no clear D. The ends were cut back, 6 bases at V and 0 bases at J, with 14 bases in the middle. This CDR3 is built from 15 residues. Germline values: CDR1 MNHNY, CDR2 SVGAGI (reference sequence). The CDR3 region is CASRLHRFYQETQYF. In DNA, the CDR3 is TGTGCCAGCAGATTACACCGGTTCTACCAAGAGACCCAGTACTTC.

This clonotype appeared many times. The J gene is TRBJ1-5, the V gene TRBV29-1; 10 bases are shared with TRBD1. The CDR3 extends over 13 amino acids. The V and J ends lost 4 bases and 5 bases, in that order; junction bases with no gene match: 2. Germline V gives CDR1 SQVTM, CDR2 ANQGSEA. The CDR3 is CSVGTGGDQPQHF. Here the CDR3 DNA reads TGCAGCGTTGGGACAGGGGGGGATCAGCCCCAGCATTTT.